This is a list of T cell receptor beta chains from one sample in a study of blood T cell repertoires in COVID-19. Clones were sequenced by immunoSEQ multiplex PCR, and TCRdb holds only the in-frame ones, with some missing. The repertoire holds approximately 85,000 clones, roughly 90% seen once, with 3% in the top ten. Specimen: peripheral blood. Receptor source: a woman in her forties or fifties with active or convalescent COVID-19. Each CDR3 is given with its conserved first and last residue. The order of the fields is CDR3 protein, V gene, J gene.

CDR3 protein: CASSGWGQGAPGAGIQYF
V gene: TRBV5-8
J gene: TRBJ2-4

CDR3 protein: CASSPRGGGVGEKLFF
V gene: TRBV9
J gene: TRBJ1-4

CDR3 protein: CAISRQGYGYTF
V gene: TRBV5-4
J gene: TRBJ1-2

CDR3 protein: CASSLVRTGNSPLHF
V gene: TRBV5-1
J gene: TRBJ1-6

CDR3 protein: CASSHWAGGTSYNSPLHF
V gene: TRBV4-1
J gene: TRBJ1-6

CDR3 protein: CASSRDSTSGANVLTF
V gene: TRBV2
J gene: TRBJ2-6

CDR3 protein: CASSGWANTGELFF
V gene: TRBV14
J gene: TRBJ2-2

CDR3 protein: CASSIHRGTNYGYTF
V gene: TRBV7-2
J gene: TRBJ1-2

CDR3 protein: CASSQTGGSYNSPLHF
V gene: TRBV7-9
J gene: TRBJ1-6

CDR3 protein: CASTLTGGGGNTIYF
V gene: TRBV27
J gene: TRBJ1-3

CDR3 protein: CASSGLAVAKNIQYF
V gene: TRBV19
J gene: TRBJ2-4

CDR3 protein: CASSQFPYEQYF
V gene: TRBV5-1
J gene: TRBJ2-7

CDR3 protein: CASSFFGTGYFNEKLFF
V gene: TRBV11-2
J gene: TRBJ1-4

CDR3 protein: CAISESVGPYEQYF
V gene: TRBV10-3
J gene: TRBJ2-7

CDR3 protein: CASSHQTTSTDTQYF
V gene: TRBV23-1
J gene: TRBJ2-3

CDR3 protein: CASSPDEALVANEKLFF
V gene: TRBV18
J gene: TRBJ1-4

CDR3 protein: CASTHQGGGTEAFF
V gene: TRBV6-5
J gene: TRBJ1-1

CDR3 protein: CASSSSDRGGREQYF
V gene: TRBV6-5
J gene: TRBJ2-7

CDR3 protein: CASSPFEYTQYF
V gene: TRBV6-6
J gene: TRBJ2-3

CDR3 protein: CASRLIRDSDRNYGYTF
V gene: TRBV2
J gene: TRBJ1-2

CDR3 protein: CASSGDSAWETQYF
V gene: TRBV19
J gene: TRBJ2-5

CDR3 protein: CASSLRGPKYEQYF
V gene: TRBV27
J gene: TRBJ2-7

CDR3 protein: CASSRSRRGGYEQYF
V gene: TRBV4-3
J gene: TRBJ2-7

CDR3 protein: CATQGTGDNSPLHF
V gene: TRBV6-5
J gene: TRBJ1-6

CDR3 protein: CASSSTGGNTGELFF
V gene: TRBV7-6
J gene: TRBJ2-2

CDR3 protein: CASSLEGQGARAGNTIYF
V gene: TRBV27
J gene: TRBJ1-3